The sequence of this T cell receptor (beta chain) was determined in a study of cytomegalovirus exposure and HLA in healthy donors. 60 Vbeta and 13 Jbeta primers were used in PCR. The table came from immunoSEQ multiplex PCR; TCRdb's copy has only in-frame clones and leaves some out. In the table there are 200,000 or so clones, roughly 80% of which are singletons. J was trimmed by 1 base and V by 2 bases; bases with no gene match: 4. The V gene's germline CDR1 is SGHRS and CDR2 YFSETQ. The CDR3 contains 17 residues. The receptor's source is a middle-aged man in good health and CMV-seronegative. The sample was PBMCs. The rearrangement uses TRBV5-1 and TRBJ2-6, with 9 bases lining up with TRBD1. The CDR3 spells CASSFAQGASGANVLTF. CDR3 DNA: TGCGCCAGCAGCTTTGCACAGGGGGCGTCTGGGGCCAACGTCCTGACTTTC.